This T cell receptor (beta chain) originates from a study of blood T cell repertoires in COVID-19. The CDR3 consists of 17 residues. Germline loops: CDR1 PRHDT, CDR2 FYEKMQ (reference sequence). Between the trimmed V and J ends, which lost 2 bases and 6 bases, there was a span of 17 bases. Produced via immunoSEQ multiplex PCR; TCRdb's table is partial and in-frame only. The data show a few hundred thousand clones, with approximately 87% seen just once and less than 10% held by the top ten. The V call is TRBV13, the J call TRBJ1-6, with D possibly matching TRBD1 (6 bases). Sequencing used peripheral blood. This clonotype was sampled from a human donor in a cohort sampled during active COVID-19. CDR3 protein: CASSLKPHTGSNSPLHF. CDR3 in DNA: TGTGCCAGCAGCTTAAAGCCCCATACAGGGAGTAATTCACCCCTCCACTTT.